This is a list of T cell receptor beta chains from one sample in a study of control samples from healthy donors and cancer patients. The repertoire was sequenced with immunoSEQ multiplex PCR; TCRdb's copy has only in-frame clones and lacks some. Here the sample spans some 40,000 clones, 90% to 95% being singletons. The sequenced material came from blood. These TCRs come from a man aged 60-69 years in good health. The CDR3 runs from the conserved cysteine through the conserved F or W. D genes are given only for firm matches. The size field is filled for only some rows; it gives once, few, many or a size class.

CDR3,DNA,V,J,size,D
CASSPPGNSYNSPLHF,TGTGCCAGCTCACCACCGGGAAACTCCTATAATTCACCCCTCCACTTT,TRBV18,TRBJ1-6,-,-
CASAPDAGANVLTF,TGTGCCAGCGCCCCCGATGCCGGGGCCAACGTCCTGACTTTC,TRBV27,TRBJ2-6,once,-
CASSLALGQGSYEQYF,TGTGCCAGCAGCTTAGCTCTGGGACAGGGGTCCTACGAGCAGTACTTC,TRBV7-2,TRBJ2-7,-,TRBD1
CASMTTPGRMNTEAFF,TGTGCCAGCATGACTACCCCGGGACGGATGAACACTGAAGCTTTCTTT,TRBV5-5,TRBJ1-1,-,-
CAWSSDIPISVLTF,TGTGCCTGGAGTTCGGACATACCAATAAGCGTCCTGACTTTC,TRBV30,TRBJ2-6,-,-
CASSYYNEQYF,TGTGCCAGCAGTTATTACAACGAGCAGTACTTC,TRBV6-5,TRBJ2-7,-,-
CASSLVLDTQYF,TGTGCCAGCAGTTTAGTATTGGATACGCAGTATTTT,TRBV12-3/TRBV12-4,TRBJ2-3,-,-
CASSGSTVNIQYF,TGTGCCAGCAGTGGATCCACGGTAAACATTCAGTACTTC,TRBV28,TRBJ2-4,-,-
CASSQEGLGSGNTIYF,TGCGCCAGCAGCCAAGAGGGTCTCGGCTCTGGAAACACCATATATTTT,TRBV4-1,TRBJ1-3,once,-
CATSQSGGEQPQHF,TGTGCCACCAGTCAATCAGGGGGCGAACAGCCCCAGCATTTT,TRBV24-1,TRBJ1-5,once,TRBD1
CASLGEGPYNEQFF,TGTGCCAGCCTGGGGGAGGGCCCCTACAATGAGCAGTTCTTC,TRBV27,TRBJ2-1,-,TRBD2
CATSSPPSLTGPGELFF,TGTGCCACCAGCAGCCCCCCTAGTCTAACAGGGCCCGGGGAGCTGTTTTTT,TRBV15,TRBJ2-2,-,-
CASSHPGRETQYF,TGTGCCAGCAGCCACCCGGGCCGAGAGACCCAGTACTTC,TRBV7-2,TRBJ2-5,-,-
CASSLLEGALYNEQFF,TGTGCCAGCAGCCTCCTGGAGGGGGCCCTCTACAATGAGCAGTTCTTC,TRBV14,TRBJ2-1,-,-
CASSGWGRGNEKLFF,TGTGCCAGCAGTGGGTGGGGCAGGGGAAATGAAAAACTGTTTTTT,TRBV2,TRBJ1-4,-,-
CASSLSGVLEYNEQFF,TGTGCCAGCAGCTTGAGTGGAGTGTTAGAGTACAATGAGCAGTTCTTC,TRBV5-5,TRBJ2-1,-,-
CASSISATNEKLFF,TGTGCCAGTAGTATATCCGCAACTAATGAAAAACTGTTTTTT,TRBV19,TRBJ1-4,-,-
CASSLTGGSDTQYF,TGTGCCAGCAGCTTGACAGGGGGATCAGATACGCAGTATTTT,TRBV5-8,TRBJ2-3,-,TRBD1
CASSPSRQGGNTEAFF,TGTGCCAGCAGCCCTTCGCGTCAGGGGGGCAACACTGAAGCTTTCTTT,TRBV7-9,TRBJ1-1,-,TRBD1
CAISESSSGYNEQFF,TGTGCCATCAGTGAGTCGTCTAGCGGCTACAATGAGCAGTTCTTC,TRBV10-3,TRBJ2-1,once,TRBD2
CAWVGLAGSYNEQFF,TGTGCCTGGGTGGGACTAGCGGGATCCTACAATGAGCAGTTCTTC,TRBV30,TRBJ2-1,-,TRBD2
CASSPAGDWGYEQYF,TGTGCCAGCAGCCCTGCGGGAGATTGGGGTTACGAGCAGTACTTC,TRBV5-4,TRBJ2-7,-,TRBD2
CSVIQGPNEKLFF,TGCAGCGTAATACAGGGGCCTAATGAAAAACTGTTTTTT,TRBV29-1,TRBJ1-4,-,TRBD1
CATSERLYTGELFF,TGTGCCACCAGTGAGAGACTCTACACCGGGGAGCTGTTTTTT,TRBV24-1,TRBJ2-2,-,-
CASSLGPYNEQFF,TGCGCCAGCAGCTTGGGGCCCTACAATGAGCAGTTCTTC,TRBV5-1,TRBJ2-1,once,-
CASSQTGGRYTEAFF,TGTGCCAGCAGCCAAACAGGGGGAAGGTACACTGAAGCTTTCTTT,TRBV14,TRBJ1-1,-,TRBD1
CASSLDWGEAFF,TGTGCCAGCAGCTTAGATTGGGGTGAAGCTTTCTTT,TRBV11-3,TRBJ1-1,-,-
CASSFPSTDTQYF,TGTGCCAGCAGCTTCCCCAGCACAGATACGCAGTATTTT,TRBV7-2,TRBJ2-3,-,-
CASSPGVTDTQYF,TGTGCCAGCTCACCGGGGGTGACAGATACGCAGTATTTT,TRBV18,TRBJ2-3,-,-
CASSSQGARTGELFF,TGTGCCAGCAGTTCCCAGGGGGCGCGGACCGGGGAGCTGTTTTTT,TRBV25-1,TRBJ2-2,-,TRBD1
CASSRQGTSTEAFF,TGTGCCAGCAGCCGACAGGGGACGAGCACTGAAGCTTTCTTT,TRBV11-2,TRBJ1-1,-,TRBD1
CASSERHHNQPQHF,TGTGCCAGCAGTGAACGGCACCACAATCAGCCCCAGCATTTT,TRBV2,TRBJ1-5,-,-
CASSTEGSEYF,TGTGCCAGCAGCACGGAGGGTTCGGAGTACTTC,TRBV7-9,TRBJ2-7,-,-
CASSPRTGRETQYF,TGTGCCAGCAGCCCTCGGACAGGGAGGGAGACCCAGTACTTC,TRBV7-8,TRBJ2-5,-,TRBD1
CSVSQGPGELFF,TGCAGCGTTTCCCAAGGGCCCGGGGAGCTGTTTTTT,TRBV29-1,TRBJ2-2,-,-
CASSQGQAGSYGYTF,TGTGCCAGCAGCCAAGGACAGGCCGGCTCCTATGGCTACACCTTC,TRBV3-1/TRBV3-2,TRBJ1-2,-,-
CASSISDSNYGYTF,TGTGCCAGCAGCATCTCGGACAGCAACTATGGCTACACCTTC,TRBV21-1,TRBJ1-2,-,-
CASSLGLGGTEAFF,TGTGCCAGCAGTTTGGGACTCGGGGGGACTGAAGCTTTCTTT,TRBV28,TRBJ1-1,-,-
CASSDPGTGNEQYF,TGTGCCAGCAGCGACCCCGGGACAGGGAACGAGCAGTACTTC,TRBV9,TRBJ2-7,-,TRBD1
CASSRASGRSYGYTF,TGTGCCAGCAGTCGAGCTTCCGGGAGAAGTTATGGCTACACCTTC,TRBV3-1/TRBV3-2,TRBJ1-2,once,-
CASTAGGHQGADTQYF,TGTGCCAGCACGGCAGGGGGCCACCAAGGCGCAGATACGCAGTATTTT,TRBV9,TRBJ2-3,-,TRBD1
CASSPGTGGSGGAFF,TGCGCCAGCAGTCCCGGGACAGGGGGCTCGGGTGGAGCTTTCTTT,TRBV5-1,TRBJ1-1,once,TRBD1
CASSYPLEAGVLTF,TGTGCCAGCAGTTACCCCTTAGAGGCTGGCGTCCTGACTTTC,TRBV6-6,TRBJ2-6,-,-
CASSLGIDQPQHF,TGTGCCAGCTCACTAGGGATTGATCAGCCCCAGCATTTT,TRBV18,TRBJ1-5,-,-
CASSPAGPNPFYEQYF,TGTGCCAGCAGCCCAGCGGGACCCAATCCGTTCTACGAGCAGTACTTC,TRBV7-9,TRBJ2-7,-,TRBD2
CATSDFRGGLYNEQFF,TGTGCCACCAGTGATTTTCGGGGGGGACTCTACAATGAGCAGTTCTTC,TRBV24-1,TRBJ2-1,-,TRBD2
CAWSGAGAYEQYF,TGTGCCTGGAGTGGGGCCGGAGCCTACGAGCAGTACTTC,TRBV30,TRBJ2-7,-,-
CASRDMGGLSNQPQHF,TGTGCCAGCAGGGATATGGGGGGGCTGAGCAATCAGCCCCAGCATTTT,TRBV27,TRBJ1-5,once,-
CASSQGSNIQYF,TGTGCCAGCAGCCAGGGGTCGAACATTCAGTACTTC,TRBV3-1/TRBV3-2,TRBJ2-4,-,-
CAWSVWDYDTGELFF,TGTGCCTGGAGTGTATGGGACTACGACACCGGGGAGCTGTTTTTT,TRBV30,TRBJ2-2,-,TRBD2
CASSSAGTDTQYF,TGTGCCAGCAGTTCCGCGGGGACAGATACGCAGTATTTT,TRBV27,TRBJ2-3,-,-
CASSPGTGGDSNQPQHF,TGTGCCAGCAGCCCCGGGACAGGGGGCGATAGCAATCAGCCCCAGCATTTT,TRBV28,TRBJ1-5,-,TRBD1